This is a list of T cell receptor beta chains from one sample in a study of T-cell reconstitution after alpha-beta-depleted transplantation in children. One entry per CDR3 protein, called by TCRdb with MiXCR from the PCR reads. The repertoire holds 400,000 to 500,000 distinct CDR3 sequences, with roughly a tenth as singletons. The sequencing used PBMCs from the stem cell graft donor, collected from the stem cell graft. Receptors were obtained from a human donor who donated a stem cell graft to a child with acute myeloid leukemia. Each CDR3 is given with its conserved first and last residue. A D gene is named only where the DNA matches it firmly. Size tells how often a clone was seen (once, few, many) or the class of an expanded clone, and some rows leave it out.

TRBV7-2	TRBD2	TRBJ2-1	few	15	CASSLAIAGGPEQFF	TGTGCCAGCAGCTTAGCGATTGCGGGAGGGCCCGAGCAGTTCTTC
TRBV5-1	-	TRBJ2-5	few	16	CASKNREENDPETQYF	TGCGCCAGCAAGAACAGGGAGGAGAACGATCCAGAGACCCAGTACTTC
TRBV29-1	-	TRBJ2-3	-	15	CSVWAGPVRADTQYF	TGCAGCGTCTGGGCTGGACCGGTCAGGGCAGATACGCAGTATTTT
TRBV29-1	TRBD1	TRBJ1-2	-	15	CSVETGTVNNYGYTF	TGCAGCGTTGAAACGGGGACAGTTAATAACTATGGCTACACCTTC
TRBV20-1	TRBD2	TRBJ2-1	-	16	CSARVAGARSWDEQFF	TGCAGTGCTAGAGTAGCGGGAGCTCGAAGTTGGGATGAGCAGTTCTTC
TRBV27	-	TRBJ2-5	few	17	CASNRAPHGGIQETQYF	TGTGCCAGCAACCGGGCCCCCCATGGCGGAATCCAAGAGACCCAGTACTTC
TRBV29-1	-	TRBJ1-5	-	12	CSAQQGGQPQHF	TGCAGCGCCCAACAGGGAGGTCAGCCCCAGCATTTT
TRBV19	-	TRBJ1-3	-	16	CASSPPRQDSGNTIYF	TGTGCCAGTAGTCCGCCCCGACAGGACTCTGGAAACACCATATATTTT
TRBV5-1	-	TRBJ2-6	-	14	CATRVSSGANVLTF	TGCGCGACCAGGGTAAGCTCTGGGGCCAACGTCCTGACTTTC
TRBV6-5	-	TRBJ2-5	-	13	CASSSYGSGTQYF	TGTGCCAGCAGTTCTTACGGGTCGGGGACCCAGTACTTC
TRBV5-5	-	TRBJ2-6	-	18	CASSLDLDRFSGANVLTF	TGTGCCAGCAGCTTGGACTTGGACCGATTCTCTGGGGCCAACGTCCTGACTTTC
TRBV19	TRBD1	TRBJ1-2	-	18	CATQSFRTSDRADYGYTF	TGTGCCACCCAGTCCTTTCGCACGTCGGACAGGGCGGACTATGGCTACACCTTC
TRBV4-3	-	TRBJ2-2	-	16	CASSQDWGGAPGELFF	TGCGCCAGCAGCCAAGATTGGGGGGGCGCACCCGGGGAGCTGTTTTTT
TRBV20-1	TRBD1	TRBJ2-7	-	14	CSARVPTGGYEQYF	TGCAGTGCTAGAGTTCCAACAGGGGGCTACGAGCAGTACTTC